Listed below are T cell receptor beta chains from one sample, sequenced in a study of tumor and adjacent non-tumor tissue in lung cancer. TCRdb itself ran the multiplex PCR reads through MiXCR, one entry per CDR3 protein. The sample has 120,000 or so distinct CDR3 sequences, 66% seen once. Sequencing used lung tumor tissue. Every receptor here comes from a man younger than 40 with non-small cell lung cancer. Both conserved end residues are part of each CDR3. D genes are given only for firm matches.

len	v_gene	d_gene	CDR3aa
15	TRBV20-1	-	CSASPSTWGPGVLFF
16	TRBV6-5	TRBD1	CASSYSHRTGYDEQFF
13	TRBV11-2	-	CVSSRTWRDTQYF
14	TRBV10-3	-	CAITPGAARGTQYF
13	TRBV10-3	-	CAISVTSTDTQYF
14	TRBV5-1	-	CASSPKIGTDTQYF
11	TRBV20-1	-	CGANRGPVAFF
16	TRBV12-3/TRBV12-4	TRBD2	CASSPTTSGRRDEQFF
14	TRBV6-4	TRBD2	CASSDLAGADTQYF
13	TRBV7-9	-	CASSQGGDSPLHF
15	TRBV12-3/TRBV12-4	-	CASSPQGRARARYTF
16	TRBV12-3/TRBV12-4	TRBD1	CASSFTTGAHDTEAFF
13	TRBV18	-	CASSPSGMYEQYF
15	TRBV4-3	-	CASSQERVRGYGYTF
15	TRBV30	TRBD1	CAWSLTGTVTDTQYF
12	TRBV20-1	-	CSLGVRNYGYTF
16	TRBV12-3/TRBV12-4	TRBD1	CTSSLGTGGFGEKLFF
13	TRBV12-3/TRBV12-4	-	CASSQSQGTSKYF
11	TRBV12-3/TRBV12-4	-	CVSGSLDTQYF
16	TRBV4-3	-	CASSQELGGINYGYTF
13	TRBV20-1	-	CRERGWGLYEQYF
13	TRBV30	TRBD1	CAYSTGWVTEAFF
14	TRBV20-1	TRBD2	CSARRAGGLNEQFF
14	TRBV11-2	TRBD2	CVSSLLGGGDTQYF
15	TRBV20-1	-	CSTRDEGGWGYEQYF
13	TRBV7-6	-	CASSLHAGYEQYF